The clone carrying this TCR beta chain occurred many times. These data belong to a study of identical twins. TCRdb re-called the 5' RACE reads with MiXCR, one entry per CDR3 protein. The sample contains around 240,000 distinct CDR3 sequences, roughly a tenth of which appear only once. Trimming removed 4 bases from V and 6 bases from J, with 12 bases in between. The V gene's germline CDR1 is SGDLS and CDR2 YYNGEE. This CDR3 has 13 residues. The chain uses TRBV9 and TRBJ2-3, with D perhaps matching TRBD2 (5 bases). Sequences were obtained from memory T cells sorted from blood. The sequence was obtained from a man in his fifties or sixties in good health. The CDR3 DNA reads TGTGCCAGCAGCCCCAGCGGTATGGATACGCAGTATTTT. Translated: CASSPSGMDTQYF.